The source of this TCR beta chain is a study of CD8+CD57+ T cells in acquired aplastic anemia. Background on the study: Sorting CD4+ and CD8+ cells gave DNA averaging approximately 2.9 ug.

Study-level results: Patients and controls shared 25 to 30 CD8+ CDR3 sequences. Simpson's diversity of CD8+ cells was not significantly different in patients compared with controls.

Genomic DNA served as template for TCR beta VDJ and CDR3 profiling. MiXCR, applied by TCRdb to the reads, yields one record per CDR3 protein. This sample has fewer than 200,000 distinct CDR3 sequences, with 70% to 75% found just once. On this clonotype itself: Its antigen is undetermined.

This CDR3 has 15 residues. J was trimmed by 6 bases and V by 1 base; bases with no gene match: 4. Germline CDR1 is SGHRS and CDR2 is YFSETQ. Those patients picked for sequencing had displayed CD8+CD57+ cell expansion on flow cytometry. The V gene is TRBV5-1, the J gene TRBJ2-2; 9 nucleotides line up with TRBD1. Sample: sorted CD4+, CD8+, or CD8+CD57+ T cells (not recorded which) from PBMCs. The receptor comes from a human donor with aplastic anemia. CDR3 loop: CASSLLGQGSGELFF. The CDR3, as DNA: TGCGCCAGCAGCTTGTTGGGACAGGGTTCCGGGGAGCTGTTTTTT. The variable domain in full, with the rest retrieved from reference TRBV5-1 and TRBJ2-2, is KAGVTQTPRYLIKTRGQQVTLSCSPISGHRSVSWYQQTPGQGLQFLFEYFSETQRNKGNFPGRFSGRQFSNSRSEMNVSTLELGDSALYLCASSLLGQGSGELFFGEGSRLTVL.